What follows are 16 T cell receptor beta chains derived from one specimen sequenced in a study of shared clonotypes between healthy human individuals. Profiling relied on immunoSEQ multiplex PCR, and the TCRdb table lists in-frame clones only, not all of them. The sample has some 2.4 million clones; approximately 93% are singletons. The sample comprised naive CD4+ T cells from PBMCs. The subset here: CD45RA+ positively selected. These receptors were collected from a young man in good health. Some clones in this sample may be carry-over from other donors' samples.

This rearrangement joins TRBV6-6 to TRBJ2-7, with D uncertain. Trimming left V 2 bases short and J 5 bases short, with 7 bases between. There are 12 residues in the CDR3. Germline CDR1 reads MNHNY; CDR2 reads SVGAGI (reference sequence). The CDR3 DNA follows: TGTGCCAGCAGTTACCTCGGCCACGAGCAGTACTTC. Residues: CASSYLGHEQYF.

The CDR3 spells CASSLGYRQGITNEKLFF. In DNA form, the CDR3 reads TGTGCCAGCAGCTTAGGGTACCGACAGGGTATAACTAATGAAAAACTGTTTTTT. The J gene is TRBJ1-4, the V gene TRBV7-8; 7 bases match TRBD1. The germline V gene encodes CDR1 SGHVS and CDR2 FQNEAQ. Trimming cost V 1 base and J 1 base; bases outside gene matches: 9. The CDR3 totals 18 residues.

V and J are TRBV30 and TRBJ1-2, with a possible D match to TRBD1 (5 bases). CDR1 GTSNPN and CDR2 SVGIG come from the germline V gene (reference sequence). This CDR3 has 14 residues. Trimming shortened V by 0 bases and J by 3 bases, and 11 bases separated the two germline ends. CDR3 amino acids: CAWSVGTHYYGYTF. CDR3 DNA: TGTGCCTGGAGTGTAGGGACCCACTACTATGGCTACACCTTC.

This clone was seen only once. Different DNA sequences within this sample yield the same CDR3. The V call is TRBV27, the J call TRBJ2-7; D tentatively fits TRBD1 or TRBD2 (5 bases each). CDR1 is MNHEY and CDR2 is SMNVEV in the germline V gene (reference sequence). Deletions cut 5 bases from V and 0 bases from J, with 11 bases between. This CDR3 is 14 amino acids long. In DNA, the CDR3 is TGTGCCAGCAGTCCTGGGACGGTCTCCTACGAGCAGTACTTC. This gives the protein CASSPGTVSYEQYF.

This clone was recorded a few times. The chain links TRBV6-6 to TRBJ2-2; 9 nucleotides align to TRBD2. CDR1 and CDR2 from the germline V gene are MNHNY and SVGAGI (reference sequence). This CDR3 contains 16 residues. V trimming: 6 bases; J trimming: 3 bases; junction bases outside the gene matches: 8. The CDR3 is CASSGLAGRDTGELFF. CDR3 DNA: TGTGCCAGCAGCGGGCTAGCGGGAAGAGACACCGGGGAGCTGTTTTTT.

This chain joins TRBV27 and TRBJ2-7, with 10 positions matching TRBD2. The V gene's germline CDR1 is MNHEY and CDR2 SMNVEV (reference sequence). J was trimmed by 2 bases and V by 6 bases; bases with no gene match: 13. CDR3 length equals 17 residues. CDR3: CASSLAGGRGLTYEQYF. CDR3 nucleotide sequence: TGTGCCAGCAGCTTAGCGGGAGGCCGGGGCTTAACCTACGAGCAGTACTTC.

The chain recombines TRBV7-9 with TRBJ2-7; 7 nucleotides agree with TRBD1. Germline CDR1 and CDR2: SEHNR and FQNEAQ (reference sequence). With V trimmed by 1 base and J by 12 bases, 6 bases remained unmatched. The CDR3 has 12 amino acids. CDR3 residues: CASSLGRTGRYF. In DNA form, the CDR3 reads TGTGCCAGCAGCTTAGGTCGGACAGGACGGTACTTC.

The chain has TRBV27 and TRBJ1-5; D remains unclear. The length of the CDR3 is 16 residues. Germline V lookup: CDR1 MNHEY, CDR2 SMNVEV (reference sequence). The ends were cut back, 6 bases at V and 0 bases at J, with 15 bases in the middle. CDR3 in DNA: TGTGCCAGCAGGCAAGGATTCGACGGTAGCAATCAGCCCCAGCATTTT. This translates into CASRQGFDGSNQPQHF.

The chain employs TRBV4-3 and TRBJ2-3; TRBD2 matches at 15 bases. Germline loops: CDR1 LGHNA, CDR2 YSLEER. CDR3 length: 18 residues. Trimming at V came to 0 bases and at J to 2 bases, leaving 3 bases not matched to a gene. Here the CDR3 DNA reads TGCGCCAGCAGCCAAGATGGGACTAGCGGGAGGTCCACAGATACGCAGTATTTT. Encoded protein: CASSQDGTSGRSTDTQYF.

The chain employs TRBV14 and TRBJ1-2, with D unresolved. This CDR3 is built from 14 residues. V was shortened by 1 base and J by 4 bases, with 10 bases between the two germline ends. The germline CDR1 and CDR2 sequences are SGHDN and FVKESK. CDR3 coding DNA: TGTGCCAGCAGCCAAGGGCTGCGGATCTATGGCTACACCTTC. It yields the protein CASSQGLRIYGYTF.

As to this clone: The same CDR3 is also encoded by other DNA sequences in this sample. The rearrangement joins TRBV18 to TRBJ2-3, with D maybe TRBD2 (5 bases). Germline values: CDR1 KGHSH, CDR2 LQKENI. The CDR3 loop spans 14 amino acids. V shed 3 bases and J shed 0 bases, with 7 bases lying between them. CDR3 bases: TGTGCCAGCTCACCGACGGGGAGCACAGATACGCAGTATTTT. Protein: CASSPTGSTDTQYF. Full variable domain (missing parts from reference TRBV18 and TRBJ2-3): NAGVMQNPRHLVRRRGQEARLRCSPMKGHSHVYWYRQLPEEGLKFMVYLQKENIIDESGMPKERFSAEFPKEGPSILRIQQVVRGDSAAYFCASSPTGSTDTQYFGPGTRLTVL.

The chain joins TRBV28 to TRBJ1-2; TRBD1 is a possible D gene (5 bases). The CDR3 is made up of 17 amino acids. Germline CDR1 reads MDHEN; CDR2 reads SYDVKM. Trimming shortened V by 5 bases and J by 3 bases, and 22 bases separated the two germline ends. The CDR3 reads CASSPPLARREHYGYTF. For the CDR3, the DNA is TGTGCCAGCAGTCCCCCCCTAGCTCGCAGGGAACACTATGGCTACACCTTC.

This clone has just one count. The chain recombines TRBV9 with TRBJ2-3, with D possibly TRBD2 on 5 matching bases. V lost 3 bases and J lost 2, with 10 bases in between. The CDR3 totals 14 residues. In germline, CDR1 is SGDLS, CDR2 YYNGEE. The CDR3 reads CASSGGPDTDTQYF. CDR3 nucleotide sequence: TGTGCCAGCAGCGGAGGGCCAGACACAGATACGCAGTATTTT.

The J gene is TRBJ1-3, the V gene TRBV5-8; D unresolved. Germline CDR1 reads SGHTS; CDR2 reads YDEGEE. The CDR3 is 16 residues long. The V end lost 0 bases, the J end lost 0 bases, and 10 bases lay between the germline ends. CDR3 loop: CASSLARRYSGNTIYF. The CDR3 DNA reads TGTGCCAGCAGCTTGGCCAGGCGGTACTCTGGAAACACCATATATTTT.

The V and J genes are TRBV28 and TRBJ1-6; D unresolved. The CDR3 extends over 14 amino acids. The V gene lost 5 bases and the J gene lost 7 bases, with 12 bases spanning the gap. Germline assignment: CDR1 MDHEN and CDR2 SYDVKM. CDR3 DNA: TGTGCCAGCAGTGAAAGACAAGGGAATTCACCCCTCCACTTT. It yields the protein CASSERQGNSPLHF.

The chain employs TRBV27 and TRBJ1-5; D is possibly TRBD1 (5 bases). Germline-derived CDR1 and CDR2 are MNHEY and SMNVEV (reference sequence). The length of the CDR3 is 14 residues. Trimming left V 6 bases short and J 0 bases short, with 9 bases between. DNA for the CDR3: TGTGCCAGCAGGACGGGGGATAGCAATCAGCCCCAGCATTTT. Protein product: CASRTGDSNQPQHF.